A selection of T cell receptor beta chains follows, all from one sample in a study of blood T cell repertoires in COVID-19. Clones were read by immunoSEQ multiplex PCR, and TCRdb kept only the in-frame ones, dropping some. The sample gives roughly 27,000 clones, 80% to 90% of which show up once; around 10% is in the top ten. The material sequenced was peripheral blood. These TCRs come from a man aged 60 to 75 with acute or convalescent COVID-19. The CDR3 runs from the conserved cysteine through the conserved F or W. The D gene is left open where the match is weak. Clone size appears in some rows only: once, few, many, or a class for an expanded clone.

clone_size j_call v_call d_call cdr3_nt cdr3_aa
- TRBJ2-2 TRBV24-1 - TGTGCCACCAGTGATCTTCCCGGATGGGTGGGAGGCGGGGAGCTGTTTTTT CATSDLPGWVGGGELFF
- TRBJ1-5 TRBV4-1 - TGCGCCAGCAGCCAAGCAGGGTTTGGAAATCAGCCCCAGCATTTT CASSQAGFGNQPQHF
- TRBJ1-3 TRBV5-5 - TGTGCCAGCTGTCTGACAGAAAACTCTGGAAACACCATATATTTT CASCLTENSGNTIYF
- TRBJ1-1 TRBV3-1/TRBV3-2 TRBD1 TGTGCCAGCAGCTCCATGGACAGGGCCGGCACTGAAGCTTTCTTT CASSSMDRAGTEAFF
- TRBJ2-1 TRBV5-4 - TGTGCCAGCAGCACCACAGGGAGGGGGTTCTACAATGAGCAGTTCTTC CASSTTGRGFYNEQFF
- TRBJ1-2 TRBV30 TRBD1 TGTGCCTGGTCAGGGGGCGGTTACTATGGCTACACCTTC CAWSGGGYYGYTF
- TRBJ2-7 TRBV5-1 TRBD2 TGCGCCAGCAGCTTGGGTCCTAGCGGGGTCTCCTACGAGCAGTACTTC CASSLGPSGVSYEQYF
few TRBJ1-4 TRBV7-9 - TGTGCCAGCAGCCTACGCGAGGGACTGATTAATGAAAAACTGTTTTTT CASSLREGLINEKLFF
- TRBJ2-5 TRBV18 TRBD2 TGTGCCAGCTCACCAGCTCTAGCGGGGGGGCAAGAGACCCAGTACTTC CASSPALAGGQETQYF
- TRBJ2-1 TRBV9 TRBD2 TGTGCCAGCAGCGTAGGATATGGGACTAGCGCATACAATGAGCAGTTCTTC CASSVGYGTSAYNEQFF
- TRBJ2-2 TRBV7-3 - TGTGCCAGCAGCTTAGCTTTACAGGGCAAAACCGGGGAGCTGTTTTTT CASSLALQGKTGELFF
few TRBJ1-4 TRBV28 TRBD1 TGTGCCAGCAGTCTAAGAGGGGGCAGGGGTCCCCCTAATGAAAAACTGTTTTTT CASSLRGGRGPPNEKLFF
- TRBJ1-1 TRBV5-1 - TGCGCCAGCAGCTCCTTTCAGGGGATGAACACTGAAGCTTTCTTT CASSSFQGMNTEAFF
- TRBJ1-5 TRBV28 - TGTGCCAGCAGTATCCCCGGGGAAGGCTTTCAGCCCCAGCATTTT CASSIPGEGFQPQHF
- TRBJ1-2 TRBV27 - TGTGCCAGCAGTTTACGGCAGGTCGACTATGGCTACACCTTC CASSLRQVDYGYTF
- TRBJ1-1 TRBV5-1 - TGCGCCAGCAGCTTATCCTTAACAGGCTCCAACACTGAAGCTTTCTTT CASSLSLTGSNTEAFF
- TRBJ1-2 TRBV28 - TGTGCCAGCAGCACCTTTACACAGTATGGCTACACCTTC CASSTFTQYGYTF
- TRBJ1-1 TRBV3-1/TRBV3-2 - TGTGCCAGCAAAAGAGGATTCGGGGACACTGAAGCTTTCTTT CASKRGFGDTEAFF
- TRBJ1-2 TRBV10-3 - TGTGCCATCAGTGACTCGAACAGGAGATTCTATGGCTACACCTTC CAISDSNRRFYGYTF
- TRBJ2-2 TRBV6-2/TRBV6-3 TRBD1 TGTGCCAGCAGCTTTCCCAGGGGGCGGTTTACCGGGGAGCTGTTTTTT CASSFPRGRFTGELFF
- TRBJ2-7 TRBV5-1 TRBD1 TGCGCCAGCAGACTGGTTTCGGGGACAGGGAACTACGAGCAGTACTTC CASRLVSGTGNYEQYF
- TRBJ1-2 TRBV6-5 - TGTGCCAGCAGTCAGCGTACCTATGGCTACACCTTC CASSQRTYGYTF